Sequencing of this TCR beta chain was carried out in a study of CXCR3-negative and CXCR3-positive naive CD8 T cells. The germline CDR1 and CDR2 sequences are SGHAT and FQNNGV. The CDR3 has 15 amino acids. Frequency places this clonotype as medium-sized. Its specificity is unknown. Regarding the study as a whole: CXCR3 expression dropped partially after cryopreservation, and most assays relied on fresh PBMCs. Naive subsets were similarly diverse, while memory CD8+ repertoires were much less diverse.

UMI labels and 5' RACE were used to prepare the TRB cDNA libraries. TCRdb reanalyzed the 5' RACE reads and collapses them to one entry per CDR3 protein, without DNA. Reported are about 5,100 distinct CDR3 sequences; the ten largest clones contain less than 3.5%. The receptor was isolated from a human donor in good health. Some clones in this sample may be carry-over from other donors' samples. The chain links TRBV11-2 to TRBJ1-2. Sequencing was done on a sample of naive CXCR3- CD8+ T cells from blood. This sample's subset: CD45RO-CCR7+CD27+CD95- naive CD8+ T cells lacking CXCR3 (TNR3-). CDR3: CASSFDFGGLYGYTF.